This T cell receptor (beta chain) was observed in a study of control samples from healthy donors and cancer patients. Measured with immunoSEQ multiplex PCR; TCRdb has only the in-frame clones, and not every one. The listing records 150,000 to 200,000 clones. Germline V lookup: CDR1 MNHNY, CDR2 SVGAGI (reference sequence). The CDR3 length is 15 residues. Trimming pared 6 bases from V and 9 bases from J, leaving 21 bases between. The rearrangement joins TRBV6-6 to TRBJ1-5; D uncertain. The origin of this receptor is a woman under 40 in good health. Sequencing used blood. The CDR3 DNA sequence: TGTGCCAGCAGGGATGGGCAGTCGGGGTCTGGGCCCCAGCATTTT. Protein sequence: CASRDGQSGSGPQHF.